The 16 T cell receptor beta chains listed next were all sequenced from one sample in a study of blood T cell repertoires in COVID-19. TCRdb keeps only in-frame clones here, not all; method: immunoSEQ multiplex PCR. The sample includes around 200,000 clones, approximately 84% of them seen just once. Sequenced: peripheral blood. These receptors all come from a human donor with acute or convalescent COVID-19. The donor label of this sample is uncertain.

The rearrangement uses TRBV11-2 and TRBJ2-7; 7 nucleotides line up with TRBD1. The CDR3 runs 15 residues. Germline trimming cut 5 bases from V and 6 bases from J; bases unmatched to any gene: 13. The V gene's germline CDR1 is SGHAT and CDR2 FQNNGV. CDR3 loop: CASSRSTQGRGEQYF. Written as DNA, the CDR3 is TGTGCCAGCAGCCGCTCTACACAGGGGAGAGGCGAGCAGTACTTC.

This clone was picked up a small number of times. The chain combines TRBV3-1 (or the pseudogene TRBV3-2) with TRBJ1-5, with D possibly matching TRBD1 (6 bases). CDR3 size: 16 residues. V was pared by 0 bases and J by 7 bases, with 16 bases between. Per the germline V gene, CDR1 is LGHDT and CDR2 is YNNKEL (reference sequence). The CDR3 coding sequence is TGTGCCAGCAGCCAAGATAGGCCAGGGGCAGGGCAGCCCCAGCATTTT. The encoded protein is CASSQDRPGAGQPQHF.

CDR3 DNA: TGTGCCAGCAGGCCTCCGGGACAGGGTCTTCGTAACTATGGCTACACCTTC. It translates to CASRPPGQGLRNYGYTF. This rearrangement joins TRBV27 to TRBJ1-2, with 9 bases fitting TRBD1. Germline V lookup: CDR1 MNHEY, CDR2 SMNVEV (reference sequence). V lost 6 bases, J lost 1 base, and 12 bases stayed unmatched. This CDR3 is 17 amino acids long.

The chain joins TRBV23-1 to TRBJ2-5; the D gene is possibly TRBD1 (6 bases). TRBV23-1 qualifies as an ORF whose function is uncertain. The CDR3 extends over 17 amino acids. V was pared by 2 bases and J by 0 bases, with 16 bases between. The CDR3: CASSQVLTGGNQETQYF. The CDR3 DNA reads TGCGCCAGCAGTCAAGTCCTGACAGGCGGAAACCAAGAGACCCAGTACTTC.

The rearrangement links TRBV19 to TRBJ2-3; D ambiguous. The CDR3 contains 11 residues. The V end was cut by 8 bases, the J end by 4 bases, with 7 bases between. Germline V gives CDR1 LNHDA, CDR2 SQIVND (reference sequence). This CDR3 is CASRAADTQYF. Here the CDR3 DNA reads TGTGCCAGTCGAGCCGCAGATACGCAGTATTTT.

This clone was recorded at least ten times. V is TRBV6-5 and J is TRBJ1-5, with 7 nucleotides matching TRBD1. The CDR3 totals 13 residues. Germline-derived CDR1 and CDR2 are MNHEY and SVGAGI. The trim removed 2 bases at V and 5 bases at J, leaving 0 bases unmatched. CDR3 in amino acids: CASSYDRDQPQHF. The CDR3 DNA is TGTGCCAGCAGTTACGACAGGGATCAGCCCCAGCATTTT.

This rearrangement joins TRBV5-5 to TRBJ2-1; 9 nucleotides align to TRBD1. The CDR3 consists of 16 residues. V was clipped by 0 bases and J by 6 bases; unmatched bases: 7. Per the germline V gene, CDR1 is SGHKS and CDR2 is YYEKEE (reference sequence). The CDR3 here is CASSLALGQGLNEQFF. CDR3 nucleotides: TGTGCCAGCAGCTTGGCGCTGGGACAGGGCCTCAATGAGCAGTTCTTC.

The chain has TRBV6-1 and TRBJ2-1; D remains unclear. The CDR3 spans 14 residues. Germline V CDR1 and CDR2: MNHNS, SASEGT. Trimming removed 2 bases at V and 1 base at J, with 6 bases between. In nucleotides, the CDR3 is TGTGCCAGCAGTGAACCACAGTCCTACAATGAGCAGTTCTTC. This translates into CASSEPQSYNEQFF.

CDR3 protein: CASSLQFTMNTEAFF. The CDR3 DNA is TGTGCCAGCAGCTTACAGTTCACAATGAACACTGAAGCTTTCTTT. V usage is TRBV7-9 and J usage is TRBJ1-1; D unclear. Trimming removed 2 bases from V and 0 bases from J, with 10 bases in between. CDR1 SEHNR and CDR2 FQNEAQ come from the germline V gene (reference sequence). This CDR3 spans 15 amino acids.

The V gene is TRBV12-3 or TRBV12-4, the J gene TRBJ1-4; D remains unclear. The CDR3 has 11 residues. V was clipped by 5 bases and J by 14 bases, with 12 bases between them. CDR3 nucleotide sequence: TGTGCCAGCAGTCCCCGGGGTCGGCTGTTTTTT. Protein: CASSPRGRLFF.

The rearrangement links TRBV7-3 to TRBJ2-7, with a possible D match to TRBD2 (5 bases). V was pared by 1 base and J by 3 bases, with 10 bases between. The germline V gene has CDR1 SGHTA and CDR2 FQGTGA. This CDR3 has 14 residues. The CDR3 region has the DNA TGTGCCAGCAGCTTAAGCCCGGGGAACTACGAGCAGTACTTC. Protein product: CASSLSPGNYEQYF.

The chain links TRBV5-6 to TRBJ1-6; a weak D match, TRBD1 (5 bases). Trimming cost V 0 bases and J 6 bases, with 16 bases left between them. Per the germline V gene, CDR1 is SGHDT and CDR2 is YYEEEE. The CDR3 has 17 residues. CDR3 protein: CASSLGPQGLLNSPLHF. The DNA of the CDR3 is TGTGCCAGCAGCTTGGGCCCCCAGGGTCTTCTTAATTCACCCCTCCACTTT.

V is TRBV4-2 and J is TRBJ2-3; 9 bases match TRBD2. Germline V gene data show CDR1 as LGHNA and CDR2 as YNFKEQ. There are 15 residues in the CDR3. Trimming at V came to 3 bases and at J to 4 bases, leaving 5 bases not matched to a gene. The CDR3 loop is CASSQSGGWPDTQYF. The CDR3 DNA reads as TGTGCCAGCAGCCAGAGCGGGGGGTGGCCAGATACGCAGTATTTT.

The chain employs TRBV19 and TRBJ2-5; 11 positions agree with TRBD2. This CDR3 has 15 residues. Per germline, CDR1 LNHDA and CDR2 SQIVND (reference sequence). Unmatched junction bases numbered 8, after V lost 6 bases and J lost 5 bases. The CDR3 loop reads CASSPWASGGETQYF. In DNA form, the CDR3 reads TGTGCCAGTAGCCCTTGGGCTAGCGGGGGGGAGACCCAGTACTTC.

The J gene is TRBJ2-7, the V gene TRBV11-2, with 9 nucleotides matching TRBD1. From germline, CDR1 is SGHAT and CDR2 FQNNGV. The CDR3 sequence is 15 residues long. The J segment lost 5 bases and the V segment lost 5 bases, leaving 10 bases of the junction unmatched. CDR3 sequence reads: CASSGLGQGNHEQYF. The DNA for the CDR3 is TGTGCCAGCAGCGGCCTCGGACAGGGGAACCACGAGCAGTACTTC.

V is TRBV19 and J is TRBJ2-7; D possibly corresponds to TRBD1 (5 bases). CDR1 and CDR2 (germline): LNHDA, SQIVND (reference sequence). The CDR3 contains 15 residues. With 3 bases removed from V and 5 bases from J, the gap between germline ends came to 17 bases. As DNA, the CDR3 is TGTGCCAGTAGTATGGACCCAGGGATGGGAAACGAGCAGTACTTC. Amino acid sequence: CASSMDPGMGNEQYF.